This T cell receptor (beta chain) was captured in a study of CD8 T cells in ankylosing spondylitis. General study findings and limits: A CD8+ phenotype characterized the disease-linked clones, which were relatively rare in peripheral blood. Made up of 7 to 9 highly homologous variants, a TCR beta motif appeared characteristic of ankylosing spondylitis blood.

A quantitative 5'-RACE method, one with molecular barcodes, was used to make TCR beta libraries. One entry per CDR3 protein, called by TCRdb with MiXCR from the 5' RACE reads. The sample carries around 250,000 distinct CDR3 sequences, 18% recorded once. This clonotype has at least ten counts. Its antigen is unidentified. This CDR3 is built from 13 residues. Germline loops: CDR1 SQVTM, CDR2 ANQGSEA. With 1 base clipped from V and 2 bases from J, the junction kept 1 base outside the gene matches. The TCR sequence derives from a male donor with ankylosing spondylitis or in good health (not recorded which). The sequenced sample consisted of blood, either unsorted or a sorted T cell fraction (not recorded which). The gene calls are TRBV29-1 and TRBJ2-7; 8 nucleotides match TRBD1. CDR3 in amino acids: CSVEGDRTYEQYF. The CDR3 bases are TGCAGCGTTGAAGGGGACAGGACCTACGAGCAGTACTTC.